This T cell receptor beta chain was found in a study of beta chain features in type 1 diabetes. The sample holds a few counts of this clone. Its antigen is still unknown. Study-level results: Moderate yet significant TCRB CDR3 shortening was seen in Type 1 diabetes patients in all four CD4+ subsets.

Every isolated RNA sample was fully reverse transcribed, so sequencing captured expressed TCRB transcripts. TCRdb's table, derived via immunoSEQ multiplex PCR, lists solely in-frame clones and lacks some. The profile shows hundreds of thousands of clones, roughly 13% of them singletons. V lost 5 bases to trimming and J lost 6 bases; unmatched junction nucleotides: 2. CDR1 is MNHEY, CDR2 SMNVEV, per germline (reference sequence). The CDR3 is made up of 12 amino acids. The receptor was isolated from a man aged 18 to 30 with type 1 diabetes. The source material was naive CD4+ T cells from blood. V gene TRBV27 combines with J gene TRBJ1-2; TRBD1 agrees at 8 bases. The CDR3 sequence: CASSKQGDGYTF. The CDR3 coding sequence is TGTGCCAGCAGTAAACAGGGGGATGGCTACACCTTC.